This T cell receptor beta chain was documented in a study of technical replicates of blood from a handful of donors. Profiling relied on immunoSEQ multiplex PCR, and the TCRdb table lists in-frame clones only, not all of them. The data show 95,000 or so clones, with approximately 95% seen just once and about 0.37% held by the top ten. The sequencing input was T cells isolated from PBMCs. The receptor was isolated from a human donor in good health.

CDR3 DNA sequence: TGTGCCAGCAGTTCCGGTACGGGGACTAATGAAAAACTGTTTTTT. Its protein product is CASSSGTGTNEKLFF. The chain has TRBV27 and TRBJ1-4; the D is unclear. CDR3 size: 15 residues. Trimming removed 4 bases from V and 2 bases from J, with 11 bases in between. Germline CDR1 is MNHEY and CDR2 is SMNVEV (reference sequence).